The 14 T cell receptor beta chains in this list originate from one sample, sequenced in a study of blood T cell repertoires in COVID-19. Generated by immunoSEQ multiplex PCR, the TCRdb table keeps only in-frame clones and is missing some. The sample lists 150,000 to 200,000 clones; 65% to 85% were seen once. Material for sequencing was peripheral blood. The receptor source for this set is a human donor with acute or convalescent COVID-19. The donor label of this sample is uncertain.

The rearrangement links TRBV7-2 to TRBJ1-2; 8 positions agree with TRBD1. The CDR3 consists of 15 residues. Trimming took 5 bases from V and 4 from J; bases not matched to a gene: 9. CDR1 and CDR2 from the germline V gene are SGHTA and FQGNSA. CDR3 sequence reads: CASSPDRGGLYGYTF. The CDR3 nucleotides read TGTGCCAGCAGCCCAGACAGGGGAGGACTCTATGGCTACACCTTC.

The chain employs TRBV6-2 or TRBV6-3 and TRBJ2-1; the D gene is possibly TRBD2 (6 bases). Germline CDR1 MNHEY, CDR2 SVGEGT. Trimming cost V 2 bases and J 5 bases, with 13 bases left between them. The CDR3 length is 15 residues. Here the CDR3 reads CASSYLGLGNNEQFF. In DNA, the CDR3 is TGTGCCAGCAGTTACCTGGGACTGGGGAACAATGAGCAGTTCTTC.

The DNA for the CDR3 is TGTGCCAGCAGCTTGGAGGGGGCGGCAGGCTATGGCTACACCTTC. Translation gives CASSLEGAAGYGYTF. The V call is TRBV5-5, the J call TRBJ1-2; 7 nucleotides align to TRBD1. The CDR3 contains 15 residues. V shed 0 bases, J shed 4 bases, and the junction held 6 bases outside the gene matches. Germline V gives CDR1 SGHKS, CDR2 YYEKEE (reference sequence). Full variable domain (missing parts from reference TRBV5-5 and TRBJ1-2): DAGVTQSPTHLIKTRGQQVTLRCSPISGHKSVSWYQQVLGQGPQFIFQYYEKEERGRGNFPDRFSARQFPNYSSELNVNALLLGDSALYLCASSLEGAAGYGYTFGSGTRLTVV.

This chain joins TRBV5-1 and TRBJ2-1, with D tentatively TRBD1 (6 bases). Trimming pared 1 base from V and 5 bases from J, leaving 13 bases between. This CDR3 contains 15 residues. Germline loops: CDR1 SGHRS, CDR2 YFSETQ. CDR3 amino acids: CASSLIPGQDNEQFF. CDR3 nucleotide sequence: TGCGCCAGCAGCTTGATCCCGGGACAAGACAATGAGCAGTTCTTC.

Here the CDR3 reads CASSPGYAPLHF. CDR3 nucleotides: TGTGCCAGCAGTCCAGGGTATGCACCCCTCCACTTT. The V gene is TRBV28, the J gene TRBJ1-6, with a possible D match to TRBD1 (5 bases). This CDR3 comprises 12 residues. Trimming pared 5 bases from V and 11 bases from J, leaving 10 bases between. Germline CDR1 reads MDHEN; CDR2 reads SYDVKM.

The rearrangement links TRBV5-1 to TRBJ2-1, with 8 nucleotides matching TRBD2. CDR1 and CDR2 (germline): SGHRS, YFSETQ. V trimming: 4 bases; J trimming: 5 bases; junction bases outside the gene matches: 5. CDR3 size: 14 residues. CDR3 bases: TGCGCCAGCAGCCATCTTAGCGGGGACAATGAGCAGTTCTTC. Its translation: CASSHLSGDNEQFF.

The chain carries TRBV9 and TRBJ2-7, with D perhaps matching TRBD1 (6 bases). The CDR3 is 15 amino acids. Trimming removed 4 bases from V and 1 base from J, with 15 bases in between. Germline loops: CDR1 SGDLS, CDR2 YYNGEE. Here the CDR3 DNA reads TGTGCCAGCAGCCCGTACCGGGACAATTCCTACGAGCAGTACTTC. Protein sequence: CASSPYRDNSYEQYF.

The chain uses TRBV3-1 (or the pseudogene TRBV3-2) and TRBJ2-5, with 9 nucleotides matching TRBD1. Losses at the gene ends were 4 bases for V and 5 bases for J; bases not matched to a gene: 8. Germline-derived CDR1 and CDR2 are LGHDT and YNNKEL (reference sequence). The CDR3 contains 15 residues. The CDR3 sequence is CASSLRQGGVETQYF. As DNA, the CDR3 is TGTGCCAGCAGCCTGCGACAGGGGGGAGTGGAGACCCAGTACTTC.

The J gene is TRBJ1-5, the V gene TRBV30, with D possibly being TRBD1 (5 bases). The V and J ends lost 7 bases and 0 bases respectively, with 16 bases between them. This CDR3 has 15 residues. Germline V gene data show CDR1 as GTSNPN and CDR2 as SVGIG (reference sequence). CDR3 protein: CAFGRQKNSNQPQHF. CDR3 nucleotide sequence: TGTGCCTTCGGGAGACAGAAAAATAGCAATCAGCCCCAGCATTTT.

This chain uses TRBV19 with TRBJ2-7, with 7 bases that match TRBD2. Trimming cost V 5 bases and J 3 bases; bases outside gene matches: 13. CDR1 and CDR2 from the germline V gene are LNHDA and SQIVND (reference sequence). The CDR3 consists of 16 residues. The CDR3 loop reads CASSPLGGSSNYEQYF. Written as DNA, the CDR3 is TGTGCCAGTAGTCCCCTAGGCGGGAGTTCCAACTACGAGCAGTACTTC.

The chain has TRBV1 and TRBJ1-1. TRBV1 is assigned pseudogene status. CDR3 length: 15 residues. The CDR3 coding sequence is TGCACCAGCAGCCCGAATGGGGTATCGGGGACTGAAGCTTTCTTT. It is translated as CTSSPNGVSGTEAFF.

The chain is built from TRBV7-2 and TRBJ1-6; D gene unclear. From germline, CDR1 is SGHTA and CDR2 FQGNSA. The CDR3 has 12 amino acids. DNA of the CDR3: TGTGCTTGGAGCGATAATAATTCACCCCTCCACTTT. Protein: CAWSDNNSPLHF.

This rearrangement joins TRBV19 to TRBJ2-6; D unresolved. CDR3 length equals 13 residues. Trimming cost V 6 bases and J 0 bases, with 3 bases left between them. The germline V gene encodes CDR1 LNHDA and CDR2 SQIVND (reference sequence). As DNA, the CDR3 is TGTGCCAGTAGGGCCTCTGGGGCCAACGTCCTGACTTTC. This sequence encodes CASRASGANVLTF. The whole variable domain, filled in from reference TRBV19 and TRBJ2-6, reads DGGITQSPKYLFRKEGQNVTLSCEQNLNHDAMYWYRQDPGQGLRLIYYSQIVNDFQKGDIAEGYSVSREKKESFPLTVTSAQKNPTAFYLCASRASGANVLTFGAGSRLTVL.

The CDR3 region has the DNA TGTGCCAGCAGCACAGGGGTCGCGTTGAGGGTTGCTTATAATTCACCCCTCCACTTT. This sequence encodes CASSTGVALRVAYNSPLHF. V usage is TRBV11-2 and J usage is TRBJ1-6, with 7 bases aligning to TRBD1. The germline V gene has CDR1 SGHAT and CDR2 FQNNGV. With 5 bases clipped from V and 4 bases from J, the junction kept 17 bases outside the gene matches. The CDR3 has 19 residues. The whole variable domain, remainder taken from reference TRBV11-2 and TRBJ1-6, is EAGVAQSPRYKIIEKRQSVAFWCNPISGHATLYWYQQILGQGPKLLIQFQNNGVVDDSQLPKDRFSAERLKGVDSTLKIQPAKLEDSAVYLCASSTGVALRVAYNSPLHFGNGTRLTVT.